This TCR beta chain was observed in a study of regulatory T cells in long-lasting Graves disease. Overall study results and limits: Having only a small sample size may have limited accuracy. Persistent disease preferred TRBV28, TRBJ1-2 and TRBJ2-5; new disease, TRBV20-1 and TRBJ2-1. Peripheral blood, not thyroid tissue, was the sole material studied.

The sample holds a few counts of this clonotype. Its matching antigen is unknown. Time point specified: newly diagnosed GD, antithyroid drugs for less than 3 months. Preparation of the TCR library used RNA extracted from PBMCs. HTBI primers from iRepertoire and Arm-PCR of CDR3 regions yielded the TCR beta libraries. TCRdb analysed the multiplex PCR reads with MiXCR anew, one entry per CDR3 protein. Among some 600,000 distinct CDR3 sequences listed, around 15% were seen once. The V end was cut by 3 bases, the J end by 2 bases, with 14 bases between. This CDR3 is built from 15 residues. From germline, CDR1 is DFQATT and CDR2 SNEGSKA (reference sequence). The same data also went into a second study, on T cells in Graves' hyperthyroidism and ophthalmopathy. Turning to that study: In the blood, most expanded thyroid clonotypes above 0.001 appeared as well.

This TCR was sampled from a man in his late teens or twenties with Graves disease. The genes are TRBV20-1 and TRBJ1-5; D is uncertain. The sequences come from peripheral blood mononuclear cells (PBMCs), collected at new diagnosis, from a patient treated with antithyroid drugs. CDR3 sequence: CSASGPILGNQPQHF. Here the CDR3 DNA reads TGCAGTGCTAGTGGACCGATACTAGGCAATCAGCCCCAGCATTTT.